The following is a T cell receptor beta chain sequence with its context. The antigen is undetermined. The data derive from a study of OX40 agonist ivuxolimab in advanced cancers. In the study overall: Partial responses were achieved by three patients, of whom one had hepatocellular carcinoma and two had cutaneous melanoma.

Individuals having autoimmune disease history or systemic immunosuppression were not enrolled. CDR3 length: 14 residues. The germline V gene encodes CDR1 LNHDA and CDR2 SQIVND (reference sequence). Trimming took off 4 bases at V and 11 bases at J, with 20 bases between the two ends. The data were produced by immunoSEQ multiplex PCR, yet TCRdb's version contains in-frame clones alone and is incomplete. The sample holds 65,000 to 80,000 clones; approximately 89% are singletons and the top ten take less than 2.5%. Whole-study findings and limits: Relative to CD4+, CD8+ T cells held more expanded clones on average. In the 0.1 to 3.0 mg/kg range, CD4+ and CD8+ blood T cells had expanded clonally by week 6.

The input for sequencing was CD4+ or CD8+ T cells sorted from blood, taken in a trial of the OX40 agonist ivuxolimab. This chain links TRBV19 with TRBJ1-1, with a possible D match to TRBD1 (5 bases). The sequence was obtained from an adult with an advanced solid tumor such as melanoma, head and neck, liver or kidney cancer. As DNA, the CDR3 is TGTGCCAGTAGTAACCGGGACCCAATGACGAGGGCTTTCTTT. It yields the protein CASSNRDPMTRAFF.